The 26 T cell receptor beta chains in this list originate from one sample, sequenced in a study of blood T cells in healthy people across ages. Through a sample-barcoded 5' primer and a J-beta primer mix, a second PCR was run for roughly 6 to 12 cycles. TCRdb re-analysed the 5' RACE reads in MiXCR, keeping a single row per CDR3 protein. The table records some 760,000 distinct CDR3 sequences, around 25% of them present only once. This sample also appeared in a second study, on T cells of mothers and their children.

Sequenced input: blood. These receptors originate from a boy between 10 and 17 years old in good health.

This clonotype has only a few counts. In DNA form, the CDR3 reads TGCGCCAGCAGCTTGGCCGAGGAGGGTTACCCAGATACGCAGTATTTT. Translated, it gives CASSLAEEGYPDTQYF. V usage is TRBV5-1 and J usage is TRBJ2-3; perhaps TRBD2 as D (6 bases). Germline V gene data show CDR1 as SGHRS and CDR2 as YFSETQ. Trimming left V 0 bases short and J 4 bases short, with 15 bases between. The CDR3 has 16 amino acids.

This chain connects TRBV20-1 to TRBJ1-4; 7 bases match TRBD1. J lost 8 bases, V lost 1 base, and 7 bases had no gene match. CDR3 size: 14 residues. Germline CDR1 and CDR2: DFQATT and SNEGSKA (reference sequence). The CDR3 DNA is TGCAGTGCTAGAGTTACAGGGGTGGGGGAAAAACTGTTTTTT. Protein sequence: CSARVTGVGEKLFF.

This clonotype was observed at least ten times. The V gene is TRBV4-1, the J gene TRBJ1-1; 7 nucleotides align to TRBD1. V lost 2 bases, J lost 1 base, and 4 bases stayed unmatched. The CDR3 runs 15 residues. Looked up from germline, CDR1 is MGHRA and CDR2 is YSYEKL. The CDR3 reads CASSQPGTANTEAFF. Written as DNA, the CDR3 is TGCGCCAGCAGCCAACCTGGGACAGCGAACACTGAAGCTTTCTTT.

The V call is TRBV15, the J call TRBJ1-4, with D maybe TRBD1 (6 bases). This CDR3 region has 14 residues. V was cut by 0 bases and J by 7 bases, with 9 bases left in between. CDR1 is LNHNV, CDR2 YYDKDF, per germline (reference sequence). This CDR3 is CATSREGRGEKLFF. CDR3 coding DNA: TGTGCCACCAGCAGAGAGGGCAGGGGTGAAAAACTGTTTTTT.

The table lists this clonotype with a few counts. The V gene is TRBV29-1, the J gene TRBJ2-5; 9 nucleotides align to TRBD1. The closer fit of TRBJ2-7 to the DNA end suggests the J call may be wrong. Germline CDR1 is SQVTM and CDR2 is ANQGSEA. This CDR3 has 15 residues. CDR3 residues: CSVPNPTGGVYEQYF. CDR3 in DNA: TGCAGCGTCCCAAACCCGACAGGGGGAGTTTACGAGCAGTACTTC.

V gene TRBV12-3 or TRBV12-4 combines with J gene TRBJ2-4; 12 bases agree with TRBD2. This CDR3 has 22 residues. With V trimmed by 0 bases and J by 0 bases, 15 bases remained unmatched. CDR3 in DNA: TGTGCCAGCAGTTTAGCCCTGGGGCTAGCGGGGGGGAAAATGCTAGCCAAAAACATTCAGTACTTC. Its translation is CASSLALGLAGGKMLAKNIQYF.

This chain links TRBV6-1 with TRBJ2-7, with D tentatively TRBD1 (6 bases). V lost 2 bases and J lost 1, with 15 bases in between. Germline V gives CDR1 MNHNS, CDR2 SASEGT. The CDR3 has 16 residues. CDR3 protein: CASSEWVVDSSYEQYF. DNA for the CDR3: TGTGCCAGCAGTGAATGGGTGGTGGACAGTTCCTACGAGCAGTACTTC.

This clonotype was seen a few times. The chain couples TRBV6-2 or TRBV6-3 to TRBJ1-5; TRBD1 aligns across 9 bases. The CDR3 covers 14 residues. V lost 1 base, J lost 5 bases, and 0 bases stayed unmatched. In germline, CDR1 is MNHEY, CDR2 SVGEGT. CDR3 bases: TGTGCCAGCAGTTACTACAGGGGGCATCAGCCCCAGCATTTT. This encodes CASSYYRGHQPQHF.

The genes are TRBV29-1 and TRBJ2-5; D gene ambiguous. The better agreement between TRBJ2-7 and the DNA end casts doubt on the J call. The length of the CDR3 is 12 residues. The germline V gene encodes CDR1 SQVTM and CDR2 ANQGSEA. The CDR3 DNA sequence: TGCAGCGTGCGCCCATCTTCCTACGAGCAGTACTTC. It encodes CSVRPSSYEQYF.

The chain uses TRBV10-3 and TRBJ2-7; D perhaps matches TRBD1 (5 bases). The CDR3 has 15 amino acids. Germline-derived CDR1 and CDR2 are ENHRY and SYGVKD. V lost 4 bases and J lost 1, with 14 bases in between. CDR3: CAISAQSTDSYEQYF. The CDR3 DNA reads TGTGCCATCAGTGCCCAATCGACAGATTCCTACGAGCAGTACTTC.

The genes are TRBV27 and TRBJ2-3; no clear D. This CDR3 is built from 13 residues. Germline CDR1 and CDR2: MNHEY and SMNVEV (reference sequence). Trimming took 7 bases from V and 2 from J, leaving 10 bases between them. The CDR3 DNA reads TGTGCCAGCACCCCTGTTCACACAGATACGCAGTATTTT. Its protein is CASTPVHTDTQYF.

The J gene is TRBJ1-2, the V gene TRBV14; D gene ambiguous. This CDR3 contains 15 residues. V was cut by 4 bases and J by 1 base, with 13 bases left in between. Looked up from germline, CDR1 is SGHDN and CDR2 is FVKESK. The CDR3 sequence: CASSRALGINYGYTF. In DNA form, the CDR3 reads TGTGCCAGCAGCCGAGCTTTAGGAATTAACTATGGCTACACCTTC.

The V call is TRBV28, the J call TRBJ2-1, with 9 bases that match TRBD2. The CDR3 sequence is 16 residues long. Germline lookup yields CDR1 MDHEN and CDR2 SYDVKM. J gave up 1 base and V 7 bases, and 8 bases lay outside the gene matches. CDR3 DNA sequence: TGTGCCAGCAATATAGCGGGAGTGAGGTCCTACAATGAGCAGTTCTTC. It yields the protein CASNIAGVRSYNEQFF.

This sequence joins TRBV7-3 and TRBJ2-3; D is unclear. The CDR3 extends over 14 amino acids. Per germline, CDR1 SGHTA and CDR2 FQGTGA. The ends were cut back, 4 bases at V and 4 bases at J, with 12 bases in the middle. The CDR3 spells CASSSRVEPDTQYF. Here the CDR3 DNA reads TGTGCCAGCAGCTCCCGGGTAGAACCAGATACGCAGTATTTT.

This clonotype was counted only a few times. The rearrangement links TRBV12-3 or TRBV12-4 to TRBJ2-1; D not certain. The CDR3 has 11 amino acids. The ends were cut back, 2 bases at V and 8 bases at J, with 4 bases in the middle. This CDR3 is CASSLSYEQFF. DNA for the CDR3: TGTGCCAGCAGTTTATCCTATGAGCAGTTCTTC.

The gene calls are TRBV6-5 and TRBJ1-6, with D possibly being TRBD1 (5 bases). This CDR3 has 18 residues. Germline V gene data show CDR1 as MNHEY and CDR2 as SVGAGI. V lost 3 bases and J lost 6, with 21 bases in between. CDR3 sequence (DNA): TGTGCCAGCAGTTATTTCGACAGAGAGAGATTAATTAATTCACCCCTCCACTTT. It specifies CASSYFDRERLINSPLHF.

In this sample, this clonotype turned up a few times. This chain connects TRBV7-2 to TRBJ1-5; 8 bases align to TRBD1. J gave up 6 bases and V 0 bases, and 7 bases lay outside the gene matches. This CDR3 comprises 16 residues. Germline values: CDR1 SGHTA, CDR2 FQGNSA. For the CDR3, the DNA is TGTGCCAGCAGCTTAGCCATGGACAGGGCGGGTCAGCCCCAGCATTTT. It translates to CASSLAMDRAGQPQHF.

The chain couples TRBV28 to TRBJ1-5; D uncertain. The CDR3 runs 14 residues. The germline gives CDR1 MDHEN, CDR2 SYDVKM. V was trimmed by 5 bases and J by 7 bases, leaving 15 bases between them. The CDR3 loop reads CASSPSGSQQPQHF. The CDR3 DNA reads TGTGCCAGCAGTCCCTCCGGGAGCCAACAGCCCCAGCATTTT.

The chain recombines TRBV7-6 with TRBJ2-7, with D perhaps TRBD1 (5 bases). The DNA end is more similar to TRBJ2-5, so the J call may be wrong. This CDR3 has 14 residues. Germline V CDR1 and CDR2: SGHVS, FNYEAQ. The CDR3 loop reads CASSPRQFSETQYF. For the CDR3, the DNA is TGTGCCAGCAGCCCTCGACAGTTTTCGGAGACCCAGTACTTC.

A few counts support this clonotype. The genes are TRBV5-1 and TRBJ1-1; 7 nucleotides line up with TRBD1. The CDR3 is made up of 13 amino acids. V gave up 3 bases and J gave up 8 bases; unmatched junction bases: 7. CDR1 and CDR2 (germline): SGHRS, YFSETQ. This chain's CDR3 is CASSYSGTEEAFF. DNA for the CDR3: TGCGCCAGCAGCTACTCCGGGACAGAAGAAGCTTTCTTT.

The J gene is TRBJ2-1, the V gene TRBV7-2; D could derive from TRBD1 or TRBD2 (5 bases each). The CDR3 contains 16 residues. V gave up 5 bases and J gave up 11 bases, with 25 bases separating them. Germline values: CDR1 SGHTA, CDR2 FQGNSA. This CDR3 is CASSVAVGVGALKQFF. The CDR3 nucleotides are TGTGCCAGCAGCGTCGCCGTGGGTGTCGGGGCCCTCAAGCAGTTCTTC. The whole variable domain, filled in from reference TRBV7-2 and TRBJ2-1, reads GAGVSQSPSNKVTEKGKDVELRCDPISGHTALYWYRQSLGQGLEFLIYFQGNSAPDKSGLPSDRFSAERTGGSVSTLTIQRTQQEDSAVYLCASSVAVGVGALKQFFGPGTRLTVL.

This clonotype appeared a few times. The chain combines TRBV4-3 with TRBJ1-2; D remains unclear. This CDR3 is 14 amino acids long. V was shortened by 3 bases and J by 1 base, with 9 bases between the two germline ends. Germline CDR1 is LGHNA and CDR2 is YSLEER. The CDR3 DNA is TGCGCCAGCAGCCAGGGAGACGGTAACTATGGCTACACCTTC. Its translation: CASSQGDGNYGYTF.

This rearrangement joins TRBV29-1 to TRBJ2-7, with D possibly being TRBD1 (6 bases). CDR1 and CDR2 (germline): SQVTM, ANQGSEA. V was trimmed by 6 bases and J by 6 bases, leaving 9 bases between them. This CDR3 comprises 10 residues. CDR3 in amino acids: CSVTGIEQYF. The CDR3 DNA sequence: TGCAGCGTGACAGGAATCGAGCAGTACTTC.

For this clonotype: The junction departs from the called germline gene at one end, perhaps through a read error. The V gene is TRBV3-1, the J gene TRBJ2-1; D call uncertain. The germline V gene encodes CDR1 LGHDT and CDR2 YNNKEL (reference sequence). The CDR3 has 12 residues. CDR3 nucleotide sequence: TGTGCCAGCAGCCAAGAGGTACGTCCCCGGATCTTC. Its protein product is CASSQEVRPRIF.

This clonotype was seen more than once but under ten times. This rearrangement joins TRBV12-3 or TRBV12-4 to TRBJ2-5; 8 bases agree with TRBD2. V gave up 6 bases and J gave up 6 bases; unmatched junction bases: 9. The CDR3 runs 14 residues. CDR3 region: CASSPGGGGKTQYF. The DNA for the CDR3 is TGTGCCAGCAGCCCGGGGGGGGGCGGAAAGACCCAGTACTTC.

In DNA, the CDR3 is TGTGCCAGCAGCTTGCCCTTTCGGGGACAGGGGCGGCATGAGCAGTTCTTC. Translation gives CASSLPFRGQGRHEQFF. The V gene is TRBV7-9, the J gene TRBJ2-1, with 10 nucleotides matching TRBD1. The J segment lost 8 bases and the V segment lost 3 bases, leaving 13 bases of the junction unmatched. CDR1 is SEHNR, CDR2 FQNEAQ, per germline (reference sequence). CDR3 size: 17 residues.